This TCR beta chain came from a study of T cells in Graves' hyperthyroidism and ophthalmopathy. Authors of the study amplified TCR beta CDR3 regions from RNA transcripts. First-round RT-PCR of the TCR CDR3 relied on the HTBI primer set. MiXCR was run by TCRdb on the multiplex PCR reads, yielding one entry per CDR3 protein. The sample holds roughly 300,000 distinct CDR3 sequences; 20% to 25% are singletons and the top ten take over 25%. From germline, CDR1 is MNHNS and CDR2 SASEGT. With 6 bases clipped from V and 6 bases from J, the junction kept 12 bases outside the gene matches. This CDR3 spans 16 amino acids. Uncontrolled infections, other autoimmune diseases, pregnancy or lactation led to exclusion of patients. Clinical symptoms, serum thyroxine and TRAb, thyroid ultrasound and orbital computed tomography were used for the diagnoses. Each 10 ml fresh peripheral blood draw supplied the PBMCs. Study-wide results and caveats: The blood repertoire included most of the expanded thyroid clonotypes above 0.001.

In the case of this clonotype: Its target is not known.

The origin of this receptor is a man aged 40-49 years with Graves' hyperthyroidism that later progressed to Graves' ophthalmopathy. Specimen: blood. This rearrangement joins TRBV6-1 to TRBJ2-3, with 10 nucleotides matching TRBD2. The CDR3 region is CASSSSGRGTSDTQYF. The CDR3 nucleotides read TGTGCCAGCAGCTCTAGCGGGAGAGGCACCAGCGATACGCAGTATTTT.